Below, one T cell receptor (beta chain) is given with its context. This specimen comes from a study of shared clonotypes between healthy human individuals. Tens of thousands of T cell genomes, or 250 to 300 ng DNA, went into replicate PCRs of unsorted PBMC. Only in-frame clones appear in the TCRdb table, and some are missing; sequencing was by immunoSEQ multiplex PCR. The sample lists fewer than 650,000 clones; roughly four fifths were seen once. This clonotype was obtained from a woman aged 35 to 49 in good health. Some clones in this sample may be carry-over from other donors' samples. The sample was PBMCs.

The DNA of the CDR3 is TGTGCCATACAGGGGGGAAGCTCCTACGAGCAGTACTTC. Protein sequence: CAIQGGSSYEQYF. The chain employs TRBV6-1 and TRBJ2-7; 8 bases align to TRBD1. V was clipped by 10 bases and J by 0 bases; unmatched bases: 5. This CDR3 has 13 residues. CDR1 MNHNS and CDR2 SASEGT come from the germline V gene.